The 5 T cell receptor beta chains below were found in one sample sequenced in a study of blood T cell repertoires in COVID-19. Method: immunoSEQ multiplex PCR; TCRdb's copy keeps in-frame clones and lacks some. The profile shows under 300,000 clones, 88% of them singletons. Sequenced: peripheral blood. Receptors were obtained from a woman in her 40s who had recovered from COVID-19.

CDR3 DNA: TGTGCCAGCAGTCCCCGACAGGGGCAGGTCGGGACCCAGTACTTC. Amino acids: CASSPRQGQVGTQYF. The rearrangement uses TRBV6-5 and TRBJ2-5, with 8 bases identical to TRBD1. V gave up 5 bases and J gave up 7 bases; unmatched junction bases: 12. The CDR3 contains 15 residues. Per the germline V gene, CDR1 is MNHEY and CDR2 is SVGAGI.

This clone is a singleton in its sample. The V gene is TRBV19, the J gene TRBJ2-1; 8 bases fit TRBD2. CDR1 is LNHDA, CDR2 SQIVND, per germline (reference sequence). This CDR3 contains 17 residues. V trimming: 4 bases; J trimming: 0 bases; junction bases outside the gene matches: 8. The DNA for the CDR3 is TGTGCCAGTAGTAACGCCGGGACTAGTCCCTCCTACAATGAGCAGTTCTTC. As protein: CASSNAGTSPSYNEQFF.

The V gene is TRBV6-2 or TRBV6-3, the J gene TRBJ2-3; D remains unclear. Trimming shortened V by 6 bases and J by 11 bases, and 18 bases separated the two germline ends. There are 13 residues in the CDR3. The germline V gene has CDR1 MNHEY and CDR2 SVGEGT. CDR3 sequence reads: CASSPRVEVGQYF. The CDR3 nucleotides read TGTGCCAGCAGCCCCCGGGTCGAAGTTGGGCAGTATTTT.

This clone showed up just once. This chain connects TRBV28 to TRBJ2-5, with TRBD2 matching 7 bases. Trimming at V came to 0 bases and at J to 5 bases, leaving 0 bases not matched to a gene. Germline V gene lookup returns CDR1 MDHEN and CDR2 SYDVKM. The CDR3 runs 13 residues. CDR3 protein: CASSLWREETQYF. CDR3 sequence (DNA): TGTGCCAGCAGTTTATGGCGGGAGGAGACCCAGTACTTC.

The chain recombines TRBV25-1 with TRBJ1-2, with 8 bases matching TRBD1. The CDR3 is made up of 16 amino acids. The V and J ends lost 3 bases and 3 bases, in that order; junction bases with no gene match: 9. Germline-derived CDR1 and CDR2 are MGHDK and SYGVNS. The CDR3 protein is CASSDRTGTGHYGYTF. The CDR3 DNA is TGTGCCAGCAGTGACCGGACGGGGACAGGCCACTATGGCTACACCTTC.